Listed here are 16 T cell receptor beta chains from one sample, sequenced in a study of cytomegalovirus exposure and HLA in healthy donors. PCR employed 60 Vbeta and 13 Jbeta primers. The assay was immunoSEQ multiplex PCR, and TCRdb's table has in-frame clones only and misses some. This sample has hundreds of thousands of clones, with about 80% found just once. The sequenced sample was PBMCs. The receptor source for this set is a woman aged 35 to 49 in good health and CMV-seronegative.

The chain links TRBV2 to TRBJ1-6, with D tentatively TRBD1 (6 bases). Germline V gene sequence: CDR1 SNHLY, CDR2 FYNNEI. The germline V and J ends were trimmed by 9 bases and 9 bases, with 18 bases remaining between them. This CDR3 has 14 residues. DNA of the CDR3: TGTGCCAGGGCTGGGCAGGGGAGAGGTTCACCCCTCCACTTT. It yields the protein CARAGQGRGSPLHF.

The CDR3 region has the DNA TGTGCCAGCAGCCGCCCTAGCGGGGGCCCTAGCACAGATACGCAGTATTTT. Amino acids: CASSRPSGGPSTDTQYF. The J gene is TRBJ2-3, the V gene TRBV5-4; TRBD2 aligns across 10 bases. J lost 0 bases, V lost 4 bases, and 8 bases had no gene match. The CDR3 covers 17 residues. The germline gives CDR1 SGHNT, CDR2 YYREEE (reference sequence).

CDR3 protein: CASSRSPGLGMNEQFF. The CDR3 DNA reads TGTGCCAGCAGCCGCTCCCCCGGACTAGGGATGAATGAGCAGTTCTTC. This chain joins TRBV7-3 and TRBJ2-1; 7 bases align to TRBD2. Germline trimming cut 5 bases from V and 7 bases from J; bases unmatched to any gene: 14. Germline CDR1 SGHTA, CDR2 FQGTGA. CDR3 size: 16 residues.

This clone has just one count. This chain connects TRBV5-4 to TRBJ2-5; D might be TRBD2 (6 bases). The CDR3 length is 13 residues. The germline V and J ends were trimmed by 4 bases and 5 bases, with 12 bases remaining between them. Germline V CDR1 and CDR2: SGHNT, YYREEE (reference sequence). CDR3 region: CASSRDGGETQYF. In DNA, the CDR3 is TGTGCCAGCAGCCGGGACGGAGGGGAGACCCAGTACTTC.

The chain recombines TRBV7-2 with TRBJ2-2; TRBD1 is a possible D gene (5 bases). Germline CDR1 reads SGHTA; CDR2 reads FQGNSA. This CDR3 comprises 16 residues. V was clipped by 1 base and J by 5 bases, with 14 bases between them. CDR3 nucleotide sequence: TGTGCCAGCAGCTTAGTTGGTGGGGCGGTGACCGGGGAGCTGTTTTTT. Encoded protein: CASSLVGGAVTGELFF. Complete variable domain (other parts from reference TRBV7-2 and TRBJ2-2): GAGVSQSPSNKVTEKGKDVELRCDPISGHTALYWYRQSLGQGLEFLIYFQGNSAPDKSGLPSDRFSAERTGGSVSTLTIQRTQQEDSAVYLCASSLVGGAVTGELFFGEGSRLTVL.

The chain is built from TRBV6-5 and TRBJ2-2; 9 bases align to TRBD2. Germline values: CDR1 MNHEY, CDR2 SVGAGI. After removal of 10 bases from V and 5 bases from J, the junction contained 2 bases not matched to a gene. This CDR3 has 12 residues. In DNA, the CDR3 is TGTGCCACCAGCGGGGGGACCGGGGAGCTGTTTTTT. It encodes CATSGGTGELFF.

The rearrangement links TRBV4-3 to TRBJ2-3; D unclear. V lost 0 bases and J lost 4, with 8 bases in between. This CDR3 has 14 residues. The germline V gene has CDR1 LGHNA and CDR2 YSLEER. The CDR3 sequence is CASSQDRRADTQYF. The CDR3 coding sequence is TGCGCCAGCAGCCAAGACCGTAGAGCAGATACGCAGTATTTT.

The chain carries TRBV29-1 and TRBJ2-5; TRBD2 matches 7 bases. This CDR3 has 16 residues. V trimming: 4 bases; J trimming: 4 bases; junction bases outside the gene matches: 15. Germline V gene lookup returns CDR1 SQVTM and CDR2 ANQGSEA. The DNA of the CDR3 is TGCAGCGTTGTTCCGACTAGCTGGGTGGGTGGAGAGACCCAGTACTTC. This codes for CSVVPTSWVGGETQYF.

The gene calls are TRBV11-3 and TRBJ2-7; D remains unclear. The V end was cut by 0 bases, the J end by 4 bases, with 4 bases between. This CDR3 region has 12 residues. The germline V gene encodes CDR1 SGHNT and CDR2 YENEEA. CDR3 DNA sequence: TGTGCCAGCAGCTTAGAGGAGTACGAGCAGTACTTC. Its translation is CASSLEEYEQYF.

The chain uses TRBV7-3 and TRBJ1-6; D remains ambiguous. The length of the CDR3 is 14 residues. The V gene lost 2 bases and the J gene lost 9 bases, with 11 bases spanning the gap. Germline assignment: CDR1 SGHTA and CDR2 FQGTGA. As DNA, the CDR3 is TGTGCCAGCAGCTTAGGAGGAGGCAGTTCACCCCTCCACTTT. Encoded protein: CASSLGGGSSPLHF.

Comment on this clone: One end of the junction varies from germline; a read error may be responsible. V usage is TRBV5-1 and J usage is TRBJ2-5; D is uncertain. CDR3 size: 11 residues. The germline V gene has CDR1 SGHRS and CDR2 YFSETQ. The CDR3 protein is CASRLEEAQYF. The CDR3 DNA reads as TGCGCCAGCAGGCTAGAAGAGGCCCAGTACTTC.

The chain joins TRBV11-2 to TRBJ1-1, with D possibly being TRBD1 (5 bases). The V gene's germline CDR1 is SGHAT and CDR2 FQNNGV. This CDR3 comprises 16 residues. V lost 4 bases and J lost 1, with 16 bases in between. In DNA, the CDR3 is TGTGCCAGCAGCTCACGCAGCCTTAGGGGGAACACTGAAGCTTTCTTT. This translates into CASSSRSLRGNTEAFF.

The rearrangement links TRBV30 to TRBJ2-7, with TRBD2 as a possible D gene (7 bases). V shed 1 base and J shed 10 bases, with 14 bases lying between them. The germline CDR1 and CDR2 sequences are GTSNPN and SVGIG (reference sequence). The CDR3 runs to 12 residues. CDR3 in amino acids: CAWSGGGLLQYF. CDR3 sequence (DNA): TGTGCCTGGAGTGGGGGGGGGCTACTCCAGTACTTC.

This chain joins TRBV9 and TRBJ2-1; 8 bases line up with TRBD1. Germline V gene data show CDR1 as SGDLS and CDR2 as YYNGEE. CDR3 length equals 16 residues. V shed 3 bases and J 2 bases; nucleotides not matched to a gene: 7. CDR3: CASSATGTGTYNEQFF. The DNA of the CDR3 is TGTGCCAGCAGCGCAACCGGGACAGGCACCTACAATGAGCAGTTCTTC.

This rearrangement joins TRBV15 to TRBJ2-3, with 8 nucleotides matching TRBD2. V lost 2 bases to trimming and J lost 2 bases; unmatched junction nucleotides: 9. This CDR3 is built from 17 residues. CDR1 and CDR2 from the germline V gene are LNHNV and YYDKDF (reference sequence). The DNA for the CDR3 is TGTGCCACCAGCAGATTAACAGGGCGGGGGGCCACAGATACGCAGTATTTT. It encodes CATSRLTGRGATDTQYF.

The rearrangement links TRBV4-3 to TRBJ2-3; D uncertain. The CDR3 sequence is 15 residues long. Trimming stripped 1 base from V and 4 bases from J, with 12 bases between. Per the germline V gene, CDR1 is LGHNA and CDR2 is YSLEER. The chain's CDR3 is CASSQVVGLADTQYF. CDR3 nucleotides: TGCGCCAGCAGCCAAGTGGTTGGCCTCGCAGATACGCAGTATTTT.